This TCR beta chain stems from a study of CD8 T cells in Susac syndrome. The junction had 7 bases not matched to a gene; V was cut back by 5 bases and J by 1 base. Germline loops: CDR1 MDHEN, CDR2 SYDVKM. The CDR3 loop spans 15 amino acids. The Susac syndrome patients fit the recently defined diagnostic criteria for definite or probable disease. The RNA input was roughly 0.45 to 1 ug, and it was reverse transcribed with random hexamers. It was immunoSEQ multiplex PCR that amplified TCR beta CDR3 across 54 Vbeta and 13 Jbeta. TCRdb reprocessed the immunoSEQ multiplex PCR reads via MiXCR and lists one record per CDR3 protein. The data contain under 200,000 distinct CDR3 sequences, roughly 90% of them seen just once; the ten biggest clones take up 0.087%.

This chain connects TRBV28 to TRBJ1-1; 7 bases match TRBD1. Sequences were obtained from CD4+ T cells from PBMCs. The TCR was taken from a human donor with Susac syndrome. The CDR3 is CASSRTGAWNTEAFF. The CDR3 nucleotides are TGTGCCAGCAGTAGGACAGGCGCCTGGAACACTGAAGCTTTCTTT.